A single sample gave rise to the 12 T cell receptor beta chains below, sequenced in a study of T cells in Graves' hyperthyroidism and ophthalmopathy. It was RNA transcripts that yielded the amplified TCR beta CDR3 regions. HTBI primers were employed in a first-round RT-PCR of the TCR CDR3. MiXCR, run by TCRdb on the multiplex PCR reads, gives a single entry per CDR3 protein. The sample lists about 380,000 distinct CDR3 sequences; approximately 12% were seen once. The sample consisted of blood. The receptors here all came from a man in his thirties or forties with Graves' hyperthyroidism that later progressed to Graves' ophthalmopathy.

This clonotype was seen a handful of times. The chain joins TRBV5-1 to TRBJ1-5, with TRBD1 as a possible D gene (6 bases). Germline CDR1 reads SGHRS; CDR2 reads YFSETQ. V dropped 4 bases and J dropped 1 base, with 12 bases sitting between them. The CDR3 loop spans 15 amino acids. The CDR3 bases are TGCGCCAGCAGCCCTGGACAGATCAGCAATCAGCCCCAGCATTTT. Residues: CASSPGQISNQPQHF. The full variable domain, rest sourced from reference TRBV5-1 and TRBJ1-5, is KAGVTQTPRYLIKTRGQQVTLSCSPISGHRSVSWYQQTPGQGLQFLFEYFSETQRNKGNFPGRFSGRQFSNSRSEMNVSTLELGDSALYLCASSPGQISNQPQHFGDGTRLSIL.

This clonotype was detected many times. The V and J genes are TRBV28 and TRBJ2-5; possible D gene TRBD1, 5 bases. The V and J ends lost 6 bases and 5 bases respectively, with 13 bases between them. Germline loops: CDR1 MDHEN, CDR2 SYDVKM. There are 13 residues in the CDR3. The CDR3 DNA reads as TGTGCCAGCAGGAGGACATCCTTTGAGACCCAGTACTTC. Translated: CASRRTSFETQYF.

This clonotype was counted a few times. The V and J genes are TRBV20-1 and TRBJ2-7; 9 bases map to TRBD1. The V and J ends lost 1 base and 3 bases, in that order; junction bases with no gene match: 7. The CDR3 runs to 15 residues. Germline CDR1 is DFQATT and CDR2 is SNEGSKA (reference sequence). As DNA, the CDR3 is TGCAGTGCTAGAGGGGACAGGGAGGAGGACTACGAGCAGTACTTC. The encoded protein is CSARGDREEDYEQYF.

As for this clonotype: Given the absence of the conserved phenylalanine or tryptophan at the CDR3 end, a read error is likely. The gene calls are TRBV19 and TRBJ1-1; D remains ambiguous. Trimming removed 7 bases at V and 0 bases at J, with 9 bases between. Germline values: CDR1 LNHDA, CDR2 SQIVND (reference sequence). The length of the CDR3 is 13 residues. The CDR3 spells CASTRQMNTEAFL. The CDR3, as DNA: TGTGCCAGTACTCGGCAGATGAACACTGAAGCTTTCCTT.

This clonotype was found many times. The chain employs TRBV2 and TRBJ1-5; 9 bases match TRBD1. Germline V gene lookup returns CDR1 SNHLY and CDR2 FYNNEI. This CDR3 has 15 residues. V trimming: 5 bases; J trimming: 7 bases; junction bases outside the gene matches: 9. CDR3 in amino acids: CASSSRTGAGQPQHF. The DNA of the CDR3 is TGTGCCAGCAGTTCTAGGACAGGGGCTGGGCAGCCCCAGCATTTT. Based on the CDR3 plus reference TRBV2 and TRBJ1-5, the full variable domain is EPEVTQTPSHQVTQMGQEVILRCVPISNHLYFYWYRQILGQKVEFLVSFYNNEISEKSEIFDDQFSVERPDGSNFTLKIRSTKLEDSAMYFCASSSRTGAGQPQHFGDGTRLSIL.

At least ten counts were recorded for this clonotype. This chain joins TRBV5-1 and TRBJ2-2; TRBD1 might be the D (6 bases). The CDR3 is 15 amino acids. CDR1 and CDR2 (germline): SGHRS, YFSETQ. Between the trimmed V and J ends, which lost 7 bases and 7 bases, there was a span of 20 bases. DNA of the CDR3: TGCGCCAGCTCGCAATCCACAGGGTATCACGGGGAGCTGTTTTTT. The encoded protein is CASSQSTGYHGELFF. Based on the CDR3 plus reference TRBV5-1 and TRBJ2-2, the full variable domain is KAGVTQTPRYLIKTRGQQVTLSCSPISGHRSVSWYQQTPGQGLQFLFEYFSETQRNKGNFPGRFSGRQFSNSRSEMNVSTLELGDSALYLCASSQSTGYHGELFFGEGSRLTVL.

This clonotype turned up a few times. J is TRBJ2-1 and V is TRBV5-1, with 10 bases lining up with TRBD2. The CDR3 runs 15 residues. V shed 3 bases, J shed 4 bases, and the junction held 4 bases outside the gene matches. Per the germline V gene, CDR1 is SGHRS and CDR2 is YFSETQ. CDR3: CASSSLAGAYNEQFF. CDR3 nucleotide sequence: TGCGCCAGCAGCTCCCTAGCGGGGGCTTACAATGAGCAGTTCTTC.

Ten or more counts support this clonotype. The chain joins TRBV9 to TRBJ2-5, with D possibly being TRBD1 (6 bases). The V and J ends lost 0 bases and 2 bases respectively, with 11 bases between them. Germline loops: CDR1 SGDLS, CDR2 YYNGEE. The CDR3 totals 15 residues. The CDR3 region is CASSVDGQLQETQYF. The CDR3 bases are TGTGCCAGCAGCGTAGATGGACAGCTTCAAGAGACCCAGTACTTC. Full variable domain (remainder filled in from reference TRBV9 and TRBJ2-5): DSGVTQTPKHLITATGQRVTLRCSPRSGDLSVYWYQQSLDQGLQFLIQYYNGEERAKGNILERFSAQQFPDLHSELNLSSLELGDSALYFCASSVDGQLQETQYFGPGTRLLVL.

This clonotype was recorded at least ten times. The gene calls are TRBV28 and TRBJ1-5; perhaps TRBD1 as D (5 bases). Germline V gene sequence: CDR1 MDHEN, CDR2 SYDVKM. The CDR3 runs to 13 residues. V shed 6 bases and J shed 3 bases, with 9 bases lying between them. DNA for the CDR3: TGTGCCAGCAGGGTCAGGGACAATCAGCCCCAGCATTTT. Amino acid sequence: CASRVRDNQPQHF.

Concerning this clonotype itself: This may come from a read error, since a much larger clone is one base off. The chain has TRBV12-3 or TRBV12-4 and TRBJ1-6; possible D gene TRBD1, 6 bases. The CDR3 sequence is 15 residues long. In DNA form, the CDR3 reads TGTGCCGGCAGCGCACAGGGTGCTTATAATTCACCCCTCCACTTT. Its protein is CAGSAQGAYNSPLHF.

Comments on this clonotype: A much larger clone is a single base away; this may be a read error. The rearrangement uses TRBV12-3 or TRBV12-4 and TRBJ1-3; possibly TRBD1 for D (6 bases). The V and J ends lost 5 bases and 3 bases respectively, with 8 bases between them. The CDR3 contains 13 residues. The CDR3 protein is CASSTGFGNTIYF. CDR3 in DNA: TGTGCCAGCAGTACAGGGTTTGGAAACACCATATATTTT.

This clonotype was counted a few times. At one end the junction does not follow the germline gene, possibly because of a read error. V gene TRBV5-1 combines with J gene TRBJ1-6; 11 nucleotides line up with TRBD1. Germline lookup yields CDR1 SGHRS and CDR2 YFSETQ. The CDR3 contains 14 residues. CDR3 nucleotides: TGTGCCAGCACCCTGGACAGGGGGCTAGCACCCCTCCACTTT. Translated: CASTLDRGLAPLHF.